This TCR beta chain was documented in a study of identifying expanded T cells in peripheral blood. About this clone: Its antigen is undetermined.

The CDR3 covers 14 residues. V lost 5 bases and J 1 base, leaving 10 bases between the germline ends. CDR1 and CDR2 from the germline V gene are SGHVS and FQNEAQ. Study results and caveats: Variance in clone template counts between approximately 2-week samples significantly increased with total template count across all healthy donors. Differentially abundant clones: about 1.3 between replicates, 16.4 at roughly 2 weeks, around 20 at four.

Collection occurred without any documented infections or immune events in donors. Sequencing used immunoSEQ multiplex PCR; TCRdb keeps in-frame clones, though not all of them. The table lists tens of thousands of clones, roughly 87% of them singletons. This chain connects TRBV7-8 to TRBJ2-3; no firm D call. The sample comprised blood. The clonotype was recovered from a person aged 18 to 75 in good health. CDR3: CASSPTEGTDTQYF. The CDR3, as DNA: TGTGCCAGCAGCCCCACTGAGGGCACAGATACGCAGTATTTT.